Below are 4 T cell receptor beta chains sequenced from a single sample in a study of cytomegalovirus exposure and HLA in healthy donors. With 60 Vbeta and 13 Jbeta primers, the PCR was carried out. Some clones are missing from TCRdb's copy, which holds only in-frame ones; the method was immunoSEQ multiplex PCR. The sample consists of roughly 190,000 clones, 70% to 80% of them appearing once. Material: PBMCs. All receptors derive from a girl aged 10 to 17 in good health and CMV-seropositive.

This chain connects TRBV29-1 to TRBJ1-1; TRBD1 aligns across 8 bases. This CDR3 is built from 16 residues. J gave up 0 bases and V 1 base, and 7 bases lay outside the gene matches. The germline V gene encodes CDR1 SQVTM and CDR2 ANQGSEA. The CDR3 sequence: CSVEVGDRLVNTEAFF. The CDR3 coding sequence is TGCAGCGTTGAAGTTGGGGACAGGTTGGTGAACACTGAAGCTTTCTTT.

This sequence joins TRBV9 and TRBJ1-5; no definite D call. The CDR3 runs to 15 residues. V was clipped by 0 bases and J by 2 bases, with 9 bases between them. CDR1 is SGDLS, CDR2 YYNGEE, per germline. The CDR3 DNA follows: TGTGCCAGCAGCGTAGGGGCATCGGGCAATCAGCCCCAGCATTTT. Protein sequence: CASSVGASGNQPQHF.

V gene TRBV6-6 combines with J gene TRBJ1-1; 9 nucleotides align to TRBD1. This CDR3 region has 15 residues. CDR1 MNHNY and CDR2 SVGAGI come from the germline V gene (reference sequence). V was pared by 5 bases and J by 1 base, with 5 bases of the junction left unmatched. The CDR3 spells CASSGGQGGNTEAFF. The DNA of the CDR3 is TGTGCCAGCAGTGGGGGACAGGGAGGGAACACTGAAGCTTTCTTT.

The rearrangement uses TRBV6-5 and TRBJ1-5, with 8 nucleotides matching TRBD1. V lost 8 bases and J lost 0; bases outside the gene matches: 3. This CDR3 contains 14 residues. Germline V gene sequence: CDR1 MNHEY, CDR2 SVGAGI. CDR3 region: CASSDRDSNQPQHF. The CDR3 DNA sequence: TGTGCCAGCTCGGACAGGGATAGCAATCAGCCCCAGCATTTT.